Listed here are 24 T cell receptor beta chains from one sample, sequenced in a study of blood T cell repertoires in COVID-19. Clones were sequenced by immunoSEQ multiplex PCR, and TCRdb holds only the in-frame ones, with some missing. The top ten hold 3.5% to 4.5% of the sample, which has some 140,000 clones, roughly 85% seen once. Sequencing was done on a sample of peripheral blood. The source of these receptors is a man in his fifties or sixties with acute or convalescent COVID-19.

The chain combines TRBV28 with TRBJ1-2; a weak D match, TRBD1 (5 bases). The V and J ends lost 8 bases and 8 bases respectively, with 24 bases between them. The germline V gene encodes CDR1 MDHEN and CDR2 SYDVKM. CDR3 length equals 15 residues. CDR3 DNA: TGTGCCAGCCTTCCCCCAGGGAGGCGAAGGGGAGGCTACACCTTC. The encoded protein is CASLPPGRRRGGYTF.

This clone was seen just once. The V and J genes are TRBV11-3 and TRBJ2-3; weak D call: TRBD1 (6 bases). The CDR3 is made up of 14 amino acids. In germline, CDR1 is SGHNT, CDR2 YENEEA. V was trimmed by 5 bases and J by 6 bases, leaving 15 bases between them. CDR3 amino acids: CASSPFSGADTQYF. DNA for the CDR3: TGTGCCAGCAGCCCCTTCTCAGGGGCTGATACGCAGTATTTT.

The J gene is TRBJ2-7, the V gene TRBV28; D possibly corresponds to TRBD2 (5 bases). V lost 6 bases, J lost 0 bases, and 15 bases lay in between. This CDR3 is 15 amino acids long. The germline V gene has CDR1 MDHEN and CDR2 SYDVKM. Here the CDR3 DNA reads TGTGCCAGCAGCCTGGGTGGGAGTAACTCCTACGAGCAGTACTTC. Translation gives CASSLGGSNSYEQYF.

This chain links TRBV6-5 with TRBJ2-3; TRBD1 is a possible D gene (5 bases). There are 15 residues in the CDR3. The V and J ends lost 7 bases and 5 bases respectively, with 19 bases between them. Per germline, CDR1 MNHEY and CDR2 SVGAGI. Here the CDR3 reads CASTQVAGWGDTQYF. For the CDR3, the DNA is TGTGCCAGCACCCAGGTGGCAGGGTGGGGAGATACGCAGTATTTT.

This chain uses TRBV28 with TRBJ2-6; 9 bases are a match to TRBD1. Germline-derived CDR1 and CDR2 are MDHEN and SYDVKM. V lost 7 bases to trimming and J lost 0 bases; unmatched junction nucleotides: 13. The CDR3 covers 19 residues. Here the CDR3 reads CASTSGRGQGSSGANVLTF. DNA of the CDR3: TGTGCCAGCACTTCAGGGCGGGGACAGGGTAGCTCTGGGGCCAACGTCCTGACTTTC. The entire variable domain, with the rest obtained from reference TRBV28 and TRBJ2-6, is as follows: DVKVTQSSRYLVKRTGEKVFLECVQDMDHENMFWYRQDPGLGLRLIYFSYDVKMKEKGDIPEGYSVSREKKERFSLILESASTNQTSMYLCASTSGRGQGSSGANVLTFGAGSRLTVL.

This chain links TRBV15 with TRBJ2-6; perhaps TRBD2 as D (5 bases). Germline V CDR1 and CDR2: LNHNV, YYDKDF (reference sequence). Between the trimmed V and J ends, which lost 1 base and 0 bases, there was a span of 10 bases. CDR3 length equals 17 residues. The DNA for the CDR3 is TGTGCCACCAGCAGAGGTGGACTTAGCTCTGGGGCCAACGTCCTGACTTTC. It encodes CATSRGGLSSGANVLTF.

The rearrangement joins TRBV6-6 to TRBJ1-1, with D perhaps TRBD1 (6 bases). CDR3 length: 14 amino acids. Looked up from germline, CDR1 is MNHNY and CDR2 is SVGAGI (reference sequence). V gave up 4 bases and J gave up 1 base, with 10 bases separating them. The CDR3 DNA is TGTGCCAGCAGTTTCCCGGGACAGAACACTGAAGCTTTCTTT. It codes for CASSFPGQNTEAFF.

In the case of this clone: Other DNA sequences from this sample encode an identical CDR3 as well. The rearrangement joins TRBV29-1 to TRBJ2-1, with TRBD1 matching 7 bases. This CDR3 is built from 13 residues. The ends lost 6 bases at V and 4 bases at J; junction bases unmatched: 6. Germline loops: CDR1 SQVTM, CDR2 ANQGSEA. CDR3 sequence reads: CSVRQGGYNEQFF. The CDR3 coding sequence is TGCAGCGTGAGACAGGGTGGTTACAATGAGCAGTTCTTC.

V and J are TRBV29-1 and TRBJ1-3; maybe TRBD1 (6 bases). This CDR3 is built from 14 residues. V was clipped by 3 bases and J by 4 bases, with 13 bases between them. Germline CDR1 and CDR2: SQVTM and ANQGSEA. The CDR3 DNA reads as TGCAGCGTTGAGGAAGGGGGAGAAGGAAACACCATATATTTT. Translated, it gives CSVEEGGEGNTIYF.

The V call is TRBV28, the J call TRBJ2-7; a possible D gene is TRBD2 (5 bases). This CDR3 has 17 amino acids. V gave up 5 bases and J gave up 0 bases, with 20 bases separating them. The germline CDR1 and CDR2 sequences are MDHEN and SYDVKM. This CDR3 reads CASSAPARLLASYEQYF. The CDR3 DNA sequence: TGTGCCAGCAGTGCCCCCGCCCGACTCCTAGCCTCCTACGAGCAGTACTTC.

This clone has only a few counts. The chain has TRBV5-6 and TRBJ2-7; a possible D gene is TRBD1 (6 bases). This CDR3 region has 14 residues. Per germline, CDR1 SGHDT and CDR2 YYEEEE. V lost 7 bases to trimming and J lost 0 bases, with 14 bases between them. The CDR3 region is CASALGDNSYEQYF. The CDR3 region has the DNA TGTGCCAGCGCGTTAGGGGACAACTCCTACGAGCAGTACTTC.

The V gene is TRBV6-1, the J gene TRBJ1-4, with 7 positions matching TRBD1. J was trimmed by 8 bases and V by 3 bases; bases with no gene match: 6. This CDR3 has 14 amino acids. Germline V lookup: CDR1 MNHNS, CDR2 SASEGT. CDR3 in amino acids: CASSDGQGGEKLFF. CDR3 sequence (DNA): TGTGCCAGCAGTGATGGGCAGGGGGGCGAAAAACTGTTTTTT.

J is TRBJ2-5 and V is TRBV28, with 10 bases matching TRBD1. Per germline, CDR1 MDHEN and CDR2 SYDVKM. The CDR3 length is 15 residues. The V and J ends lost 7 bases and 5 bases, in that order; junction bases with no gene match: 10. The CDR3 protein is CASTRRDRGGETQYF. The CDR3 nucleotides are TGTGCCAGCACCCGCCGGGACAGGGGAGGGGAGACCCAGTACTTC. The whole variable domain, filled in from reference TRBV28 and TRBJ2-5, reads DVKVTQSSRYLVKRTGEKVFLECVQDMDHENMFWYRQDPGLGLRLIYFSYDVKMKEKGDIPEGYSVSREKKERFSLILESASTNQTSMYLCASTRRDRGGETQYFGPGTRLLVL.

This rearrangement joins TRBV6-5 to TRBJ1-1; perhaps TRBD1 as D (5 bases). Trimming stripped 6 bases from V and 7 bases from J, with 15 bases between. The length of the CDR3 is 13 residues. Germline values: CDR1 MNHEY, CDR2 SVGAGI. CDR3 amino acids: CASRIMGGVEAFF. DNA for the CDR3: TGTGCCAGCAGGATCATGGGGGGGGTTGAAGCTTTCTTT.

The gene calls are TRBV12-3 or TRBV12-4 and TRBJ2-5, with 11 bases matching TRBD2. This CDR3 contains 13 residues. V lost 8 bases and J lost 5; bases outside the gene matches: 4. CDR3 loop: CASRPSGRETQYF. CDR3 DNA sequence: TGTGCCAGCCGGCCTAGCGGGAGGGAGACCCAGTACTTC.

The count of this clone is one. The J gene is TRBJ2-6, the V gene TRBV4-2, with TRBD2 matching 9 bases. Looked up from germline, CDR1 is LGHNA and CDR2 is YNFKEQ. After removal of 0 bases from V and 0 bases from J, the junction contained 9 bases not matched to a gene. This CDR3 spans 20 amino acids. In nucleotides, the CDR3 is TGTGCCAGCAGCCAAGAAGGGTACGGCGGGAGGGCCTCTGGGGCCAACGTCCTGACTTTC. Translation: CASSQEGYGGRASGANVLTF.

CDR3 coding DNA: TGCGCCAGCAGCTTATCCGGGGTCGCGAACACCGGGGAGCTGTTTTTT. It translates to CASSLSGVANTGELFF. This chain links TRBV5-1 with TRBJ2-2, with D possibly matching TRBD2 (5 bases). The CDR3 consists of 16 residues. CDR1 and CDR2 (germline): SGHRS, YFSETQ. With 2 bases removed from V and 0 bases from J, the gap between germline ends came to 11 bases.

The chain is built from TRBV21-1 and TRBJ2-3; TRBD2, as called in the table, went unchecked against the DNA. TRBV21-1 has pseudogene status. The CDR3 is made up of 16 amino acids. CDR3: CASSKVVKRITDTQYF. For the CDR3, the DNA is TGTGCCAGCAGCAAAGTGGTAAAGCGGATCACAGATACGCAGTATTTT.

This chain uses TRBV7-2 with TRBJ2-6; maybe TRBD2 (6 bases). The CDR3 runs to 15 residues. With 5 bases removed from V and 3 bases from J, the gap between germline ends came to 11 bases. Germline CDR1 is SGHTA and CDR2 is FQGNSA. The CDR3 region is CASSARGIGANVLTF. In DNA, the CDR3 is TGTGCCAGCAGCGCCCGGGGGATTGGGGCCAACGTCCTGACTTTC.

V is TRBV6-5 and J is TRBJ2-1; no definite D call. CDR1 and CDR2 (germline): MNHEY, SVGAGI. The V end lost 5 bases, the J end lost 6 bases, and 11 bases lay between the germline ends. The CDR3 covers 13 residues. The CDR3 sequence is CASSTPLFNEQFF. The CDR3 DNA reads TGTGCCAGCAGTACCCCACTATTCAATGAGCAGTTCTTC.

The rearrangement links TRBV28 to TRBJ1-5; D ambiguous. This CDR3 has 17 residues. Germline CDR1 is MDHEN and CDR2 is SYDVKM. V was pared by 2 bases and J by 0 bases, with 14 bases between. CDR3 sequence: CASSLNTGIGSNQPQHF. The CDR3 DNA sequence: TGTGCCAGCAGTTTAAATACGGGGATTGGTAGCAATCAGCCCCAGCATTTT.

The genes are TRBV5-1 and TRBJ2-7; 7 bases agree with TRBD1. The CDR3 runs to 13 residues. Germline CDR1 reads SGHRS; CDR2 reads YFSETQ. V dropped 1 base and J dropped 3; count of bases not matched to a gene: 1. CDR3 DNA: TGCGCCAGCAGCTTGTGGGACAGCTACGAGCAGTACTTC. It yields the protein CASSLWDSYEQYF.

This sequence joins TRBV11-2 and TRBJ2-7; 11 positions match TRBD2. The V segment lost 5 bases and the J segment 2 bases; nucleotides outside the gene matches: 5. Germline V lookup: CDR1 SGHAT, CDR2 FQNNGV. The CDR3 spans 15 residues. CDR3 nucleotides: TGTGCCAGCAGCCATGGGACTAGCGGTCCCTACGAGCAGTACTTC. This codes for CASSHGTSGPYEQYF.

This clone was detected only once. CDR3 in amino acids: CASSWTGGFDQPQHF. Written as DNA, the CDR3 is TGTGCCAGCAGTTGGACCGGGGGATTTGATCAGCCCCAGCATTTT. The chain recombines TRBV6-2 or TRBV6-3 with TRBJ1-5; weak D call: TRBD1 (5 bases). Trimming shortened V by 4 bases and J by 5 bases, and 15 bases separated the two germline ends. Germline V gives CDR1 MNHEY, CDR2 SVGEGT. This CDR3 comprises 15 residues.